What follows is one T cell receptor beta chain and its context. Its specificity is not known. Germline trimming cut 6 bases from V and 0 bases from J; bases unmatched to any gene: 2. Germline values: CDR1 MNHNS, CDR2 SASEGT. The CDR3 loop spans 14 amino acids. The data were taken from a study of cytomegalovirus exposure and HLA in healthy donors. Libraries were prepared by immunoSEQ multiplex PCR; TCRdb keeps only in-frame clonotypes and omits some of them. The data show about 110,000 clones, 70% to 90% seen once. The donors were members of the validation cohort, which comprised roughly 120 subjects and was separate from the first cohort of some 680 subjects. Study-level results: In the 100 to 150 validation repertoires, about 95% of cluster scores exceeded 0, per a later analysis. The study found most TCR sequences rare, yet found some public TCRs in many donors.

This TCR derives from a woman younger than 45 in good health and CMV-seropositive. Specimen: PBMCs. V and J are TRBV6-1 and TRBJ1-2, with 9 positions matching TRBD1. This CDR3 is CASSRQGANYGYTF. CDR3 coding DNA: TGTGCCAGCAGCAGACAGGGGGCTAACTATGGCTACACCTTC.